This is a list of T cell receptor beta chains from one sample in a study of CXCR3-negative and CXCR3-positive naive CD8 T cells. TCRdb reworked the 5' RACE reads into one entry per CDR3 protein, no DNA. The sample has 70,000 to 95,000 distinct CDR3 sequences. Sequenced: naive CXCR3- CD8+ T cells from blood. The receptors here all came from a human donor in good health. Some clones in this sample may be carry-over from other donors' samples. The CDR3 runs from the conserved cysteine through the conserved F or W. The order of the fields is CDR3 length, V gene, J gene, CDR3 protein.

CDR3 length: 16; V gene: TRBV7-9; J gene: TRBJ2-1; CDR3 protein: CASSNLRGSSYNEQFF
CDR3 length: 14; V gene: TRBV7-6; J gene: TRBJ1-3; CDR3 protein: CASSDRVTGNTIYF
CDR3 length: 14; V gene: TRBV20-1; J gene: TRBJ1-5; CDR3 protein: CSAGGPNSNQPQHF
CDR3 length: 14; V gene: TRBV7-6; J gene: TRBJ2-2; CDR3 protein: CATLTGFGSGELFF
CDR3 length: 15; V gene: TRBV7-8; J gene: TRBJ2-2; CDR3 protein: CASSFSGGADGELFF
CDR3 length: 17; V gene: TRBV6-6; J gene: TRBJ2-2; CDR3 protein: CASSYLASFANTGELFF
CDR3 length: 19; V gene: TRBV7-2; J gene: TRBJ2-1; CDR3 protein: CASSLERGAPLSSYNEQFF
CDR3 length: 13; V gene: TRBV4-3; J gene: TRBJ1-1; CDR3 protein: CASSQALSTEAFF
CDR3 length: 18; V gene: TRBV11-2; J gene: TRBJ1-4; CDR3 protein: CASSLGTGGRSTNEKLFF
CDR3 length: 17; V gene: TRBV5-5; J gene: TRBJ1-6; CDR3 protein: CASRTETTGSYNSPLHF
CDR3 length: 12; V gene: TRBV29-1; J gene: TRBJ1-1; CDR3 protein: CSVARDSPEAFF
CDR3 length: 14; V gene: TRBV27; J gene: TRBJ2-7; CDR3 protein: CASSWGTGVDEQYF
CDR3 length: 16; V gene: TRBV29-1; J gene: TRBJ1-2; CDR3 protein: CSVDDRGVSAHYGYTF
CDR3 length: 14; V gene: TRBV6-4; J gene: TRBJ2-1; CDR3 protein: CASSDAGTSGEQFF
CDR3 length: 17; V gene: TRBV5-1; J gene: TRBJ2-3; CDR3 protein: CASSLVVPTLPTDTQYF
CDR3 length: 15; V gene: TRBV7-6; J gene: TRBJ2-7; CDR3 protein: CASSPVAGAGYEQYF
CDR3 length: 14; V gene: TRBV7-2; J gene: TRBJ2-7; CDR3 protein: CASRSGGSSYEQYF
CDR3 length: 13; V gene: TRBV27; J gene: TRBJ2-7; CDR3 protein: CASSPRVPYEQYF
CDR3 length: 14; V gene: TRBV27; J gene: TRBJ2-1; CDR3 protein: CASSYGAGTGEQFF
CDR3 length: 15; V gene: TRBV13; J gene: TRBJ2-5; CDR3 protein: CASSPGRGYQETQYF
CDR3 length: 12; V gene: TRBV28; J gene: TRBJ1-1; CDR3 protein: CATSTGGTEAFF
CDR3 length: 14; V gene: TRBV6-6; J gene: TRBJ2-7; CDR3 protein: CASSYSGSPYEQYF
CDR3 length: 16; V gene: TRBV20-1; J gene: TRBJ2-3; CDR3 protein: CSAGTSGSVGTDTQYF
CDR3 length: 14; V gene: TRBV11-2; J gene: TRBJ1-2; CDR3 protein: CASSLGTGGYGYTF
CDR3 length: 15; V gene: TRBV5-1; J gene: TRBJ2-7; CDR3 protein: CASSSEAQGSYEQYF
CDR3 length: 15; V gene: TRBV12-3/TRBV12-4; J gene: TRBJ2-3; CDR3 protein: CASRGTSGAQDTQYF
CDR3 length: 13; V gene: TRBV11-3; J gene: TRBJ2-4; CDR3 protein: CASSLDPVNIQYF
CDR3 length: 14; V gene: TRBV12-3/TRBV12-4; J gene: TRBJ2-7; CDR3 protein: CASSLRQDPYEQYF
CDR3 length: 14; V gene: TRBV7-9; J gene: TRBJ2-7; CDR3 protein: CASSLSAADYEQYF
CDR3 length: 14; V gene: TRBV5-1; J gene: TRBJ1-2; CDR3 protein: CASSLVEGRGGYTF
CDR3 length: 14; V gene: TRBV7-9; J gene: TRBJ2-1; CDR3 protein: CASSLVLAGNEQFF
CDR3 length: 15; V gene: TRBV4-3; J gene: TRBJ2-7; CDR3 protein: CASSPGTGARYEQYF
CDR3 length: 14; V gene: TRBV7-9; J gene: TRBJ2-7; CDR3 protein: CASSQTGQLYEQYF
CDR3 length: 14; V gene: TRBV7-9; J gene: TRBJ2-1; CDR3 protein: CASSGRDGNNEQFF
CDR3 length: 14; V gene: TRBV28; J gene: TRBJ2-1; CDR3 protein: CASSFQGRGNEQFF
CDR3 length: 15; V gene: TRBV13; J gene: TRBJ1-2; CDR3 protein: CASTSGERGTHGYTF
CDR3 length: 14; V gene: TRBV20-1; J gene: TRBJ1-1; CDR3 protein: CSARDWTGNTEAFF
CDR3 length: 12; V gene: TRBV7-9; J gene: TRBJ2-1; CDR3 protein: CASSTPLGEQFF
CDR3 length: 12; V gene: TRBV29-1; J gene: TRBJ2-7; CDR3 protein: CSVDIGSYEQYF
CDR3 length: 16; V gene: TRBV7-8; J gene: TRBJ2-6; CDR3 protein: CASSLWALSGANVLTF
CDR3 length: 13; V gene: TRBV28; J gene: TRBJ2-2; CDR3 protein: CASSLWGAGELFF
CDR3 length: 13; V gene: TRBV4-1; J gene: TRBJ2-7; CDR3 protein: CASSQDYSYEQYF
CDR3 length: 15; V gene: TRBV7-9; J gene: TRBJ1-2; CDR3 protein: CASSPRAGEGYGYTF
CDR3 length: 17; V gene: TRBV7-2; J gene: TRBJ2-1; CDR3 protein: CASSPTTSGGPGNEQFF
CDR3 length: 16; V gene: TRBV4-1; J gene: TRBJ2-1; CDR3 protein: CASSQDVGAVGGAQFF
CDR3 length: 16; V gene: TRBV4-3; J gene: TRBJ2-5; CDR3 protein: CASSQALGAVQETQYF
CDR3 length: 14; V gene: TRBV11-1; J gene: TRBJ2-7; CDR3 protein: CASSFGGNSYEQYF
CDR3 length: 15; V gene: TRBV7-9; J gene: TRBJ1-5; CDR3 protein: CASSMTGFLDQPQHF
CDR3 length: 14; V gene: TRBV5-1; J gene: TRBJ1-2; CDR3 protein: CASSFYRLNYGYTF
CDR3 length: 13; V gene: TRBV29-1; J gene: TRBJ2-7; CDR3 protein: CSVDGGSSYEQYF
CDR3 length: 14; V gene: TRBV5-1; J gene: TRBJ2-7; CDR3 protein: CASSFGRGLDEQYF